Listed below are T cell receptor beta chains from one sample, sequenced in a study of blood T cells in healthy people across ages. TCRdb reanalysed the 5' RACE reads using MiXCR and keeps one entry per CDR3 protein. The data hold about 1 million distinct CDR3 sequences, with less than 25% observed a single time. This sample was also put to use in a study of T cells of mothers and their children.

Source material: blood. The source is a girl aged 2 to 9 in good health. Each CDR3 is given with its conserved first and last residue. The D gene is left open where the match is weak. Rows give clone size only sometimes, using once, few, many, or a class for an expanded clone.

j_call: TRBJ1-2; clone_size: few; d_call: -; v_call: TRBV11-2; cdr3_nt: TGTGCCAGCAGCCCGGCGGAGGGCATATATGGCTACACCTTC; cdr3_aa: CASSPAEGIYGYTF
j_call: TRBJ1-2; clone_size: -; d_call: -; v_call: TRBV9; cdr3_nt: TGTGCCAGCAGCGCCTCAGGGGATTCTAACTATGGCTACACCTTC; cdr3_aa: CASSASGDSNYGYTF
j_call: TRBJ2-7; clone_size: few; d_call: -; v_call: TRBV27; cdr3_nt: TGTGCCAGCAGTACGAGGCCAATGCCGGGCCCCTCCTACGTGCAGTACTTC; cdr3_aa: CASSTRPMPGPSYVQYF
j_call: TRBJ2-5; clone_size: -; d_call: -; v_call: TRBV5-1; cdr3_nt: TGCGCCAGCAGCTTGTTCAGAGGGACTGACCAAGAGACCCAGTACTTC; cdr3_aa: CASSLFRGTDQETQYF
j_call: TRBJ2-1; clone_size: -; d_call: -; v_call: TRBV2; cdr3_nt: TGTGCCAGCAGTGAGGGGATCGGTCGGGGATACAATGAGCAGTTCTTC; cdr3_aa: CASSEGIGRGYNEQFF
j_call: TRBJ2-1; clone_size: few; d_call: TRBD1; v_call: TRBV7-9; cdr3_nt: TGTGCCAGCAGGCCCCAACCGGGACAGGGTATCAATGAGCAGTTCTTC; cdr3_aa: CASRPQPGQGINEQFF
j_call: TRBJ2-7; clone_size: -; d_call: -; v_call: TRBV25-1; cdr3_nt: TGTGCCACCCCAGCGCTGGGGCTTATAAAGGACGAGCAGTACTTC; cdr3_aa: CATPALGLIKDEQYF
j_call: TRBJ2-7; clone_size: -; d_call: TRBD2; v_call: TRBV29-1; cdr3_nt: TGCAGCGCAAACCAGGGACTAGCGGGAGATGTGTACGAGCAGTACTTC; cdr3_aa: CSANQGLAGDVYEQYF
j_call: TRBJ2-7; clone_size: few; d_call: -; v_call: TRBV28; cdr3_nt: TGTGCCAGCGAGAGGACGGGGACCTACGAGCAGTACTTC; cdr3_aa: CASERTGTYEQYF
j_call: TRBJ2-5; clone_size: once; d_call: -; v_call: TRBV28; cdr3_nt: TGTGCCAGCACGGCGGCTTCCTACGATCAGTACTTC; cdr3_aa: CASTAASYDQYF
j_call: TRBJ2-1; clone_size: few; d_call: -; v_call: TRBV29-1; cdr3_nt: TGCAGCGTTGCGTCCGGAGCATTGAATGAGCAGTTCTTC; cdr3_aa: CSVASGALNEQFF
j_call: TRBJ1-4; clone_size: -; d_call: TRBD1; v_call: TRBV6-6; cdr3_nt: TGTGCCAGCAGAAAAATACCTGGGACAGGGGTCGAAAAACTGTTTTTT; cdr3_aa: CASRKIPGTGVEKLFF
j_call: TRBJ1-1; clone_size: -; d_call: TRBD1; v_call: TRBV25-1; cdr3_nt: TGTGCCAGCACCTCACAGGGGAGGGAAGCTTTCTTT; cdr3_aa: CASTSQGREAFF
j_call: TRBJ2-7; clone_size: few; d_call: -; v_call: TRBV20-1; cdr3_nt: TGCGGTGCTGACGACCGCCAGGAGCAGTACTTC; cdr3_aa: CGADDRQEQYF
j_call: TRBJ2-7; clone_size: -; d_call: -; v_call: TRBV24-1; cdr3_nt: TGTGCCACCAGTGATAGGTGGACGTATGGCGAGCAGTACTTC; cdr3_aa: CATSDRWTYGEQYF
j_call: TRBJ2-6; clone_size: -; d_call: TRBD2; v_call: TRBV7-3; cdr3_nt: TGTGCCAGCAGCTTAACGGGAGGGATTTCTGGGGCCAACGTCCTGACTTTC; cdr3_aa: CASSLTGGISGANVLTF
j_call: TRBJ2-7; clone_size: few; d_call: -; v_call: TRBV4-3; cdr3_nt: TGCGCCAGCAGCCAAGAAGCGGCAGGGAGCTACGAGCAGTACTTC; cdr3_aa: CASSQEAAGSYEQYF
j_call: TRBJ2-7; clone_size: -; d_call: -; v_call: TRBV7-2; cdr3_nt: TGTGCCAGCAGCCCGATGGTAGGGTCCTACGAGCAGTACTTC; cdr3_aa: CASSPMVGSYEQYF
j_call: TRBJ1-5; clone_size: few; d_call: -; v_call: TRBV6-4; cdr3_nt: TGTGCCAGCAGCCTATTTAGCAATCAGCCCCAGCATTTT; cdr3_aa: CASSLFSNQPQHF
j_call: TRBJ2-7; clone_size: few; d_call: TRBD2; v_call: TRBV3-1; cdr3_nt: TGTGCCAGCAGCCAAGTGGCTAGCGGGGAAATTGAGCAGTACTTC; cdr3_aa: CASSQVASGEIEQYF
j_call: TRBJ2-7; clone_size: -; d_call: -; v_call: TRBV7-9; cdr3_nt: TGTGCCAGCAGCTTAAGGGCAGTCTACGAGCAGTACTTC; cdr3_aa: CASSLRAVYEQYF
j_call: TRBJ2-3; clone_size: few; d_call: -; v_call: TRBV28; cdr3_nt: TGTGCCAGCAGCCCTAAGTGGACGGGAGGCACAGATACGCAGTATTTT; cdr3_aa: CASSPKWTGGTDTQYF
j_call: TRBJ2-2; clone_size: -; d_call: -; v_call: TRBV6-2/TRBV6-3; cdr3_nt: TGTGCCAGCAGTGTAACCAAGCTCGAAGGGGAGCTGTTTTTT; cdr3_aa: CASSVTKLEGELFF
j_call: TRBJ2-5; clone_size: -; d_call: -; v_call: TRBV29-1; cdr3_nt: TGCAGCGTAGGCCCTACAGCGACCCAAGAGACCCAGTACTTC; cdr3_aa: CSVGPTATQETQYF
j_call: TRBJ2-5; clone_size: few; d_call: TRBD2; v_call: TRBV7-9; cdr3_nt: TGTGCCAGCAGCCTACTAGCGGACAAAGAGACCCAGTACTTC; cdr3_aa: CASSLLADKETQYF